A single sample is the source of the 32 T cell receptor beta chains below, sequenced in a study of response to subunit inactivated influenza vaccine. TCRdb re-derived calls from the RT-PCR reads in MiXCR, one entry per CDR3 protein. The profile shows hundreds of thousands of distinct CDR3 sequences, around a fifth of them singletons. The specimen was PBMCs from blood, collected approximately 22 months after vaccination. The receptors stem from a man between 45 and 75 years old who received an inactivated influenza vaccine.

The V gene is TRBV18, the J gene TRBJ2-3; D is perhaps TRBD1 or TRBD2 (5 bases each). Germline CDR1 and CDR2: KGHSH and LQKENI. The CDR3 is 18 residues long. V shed 4 bases and J shed 2 bases, with 22 bases lying between them. The CDR3 DNA follows: TGTGCCAGCTCACAAGGGGATTTGGGACCGCACTACACAGATACGCAGTATTTT. Its translation: CASSQGDLGPHYTDTQYF.

The chain employs TRBV28 and TRBJ2-1, with unresolved D. Per the germline V gene, CDR1 is MDHEN and CDR2 is SYDVKM. Trimming pared 6 bases from V and 4 bases from J, leaving 10 bases between. There are 13 residues in the CDR3. CDR3 amino acids: CASSLRVYNEQFF. The CDR3, as DNA: TGTGCCAGCAGCCTACGGGTTTACAATGAGCAGTTCTTC.

This clonotype was seen a few times. Written as DNA, the CDR3 is TGTGCCAGCAGCCCGGGACAGGGTGGCTATGGCTACACCTTC. This translates into CASSPGQGGYGYTF. This chain links TRBV5-4 with TRBJ1-2, with TRBD1 matching 9 bases. V lost 4 bases to trimming and J lost 4 bases; unmatched junction nucleotides: 5. Per germline, CDR1 SGHNT and CDR2 YYREEE (reference sequence). The CDR3 runs 14 residues.

This clonotype was detected only a few times. The chain employs TRBV5-1 and TRBJ1-4, with D unclear. The CDR3 runs 14 residues. CDR1 SGHRS and CDR2 YFSETQ come from the germline V gene. Between the trimmed V and J ends, which lost 2 bases and 0 bases, there was a span of 5 bases. The CDR3 spells CASSFDATNEKLFF. The CDR3 nucleotides read TGCGCCAGCAGCTTCGATGCAACTAATGAAAAACTGTTTTTT. The full variable domain, its missing parts supplied by reference TRBV5-1 and TRBJ1-4, is KAGVTQTPRYLIKTRGQQVTLSCSPISGHRSVSWYQQTPGQGLQFLFEYFSETQRNKGNFPGRFSGRQFSNSRSEMNVSTLELGDSALYLCASSFDATNEKLFFGSGTQLSVL.

This clonotype occurred a few times. The V call is TRBV12-3 or TRBV12-4, the J call TRBJ2-3; D is ambiguous. This CDR3 has 15 residues. V shed 4 bases and J shed 4 bases, with 15 bases lying between them. CDR3 coding DNA: TGTGCCAGCAGTTCTGTGGGCCCAAGGGCAGATACGCAGTATTTT. This sequence encodes CASSSVGPRADTQYF.

In its sample, this clonotype was seen a few times. The rearrangement joins TRBV5-1 to TRBJ1-3, with D maybe TRBD1 (5 bases). The CDR3 loop spans 14 amino acids. V was clipped by 0 bases and J by 4 bases, with 8 bases between them. CDR1 is SGHRS and CDR2 is YFSETQ in the germline V gene. CDR3 residues: CASSLEGTGNTIYF. The DNA of the CDR3 is TGCGCCAGCAGCTTGGAGGGGACGGGAAACACCATATATTTT.

In its sample, this clonotype was seen a few times. This sequence joins TRBV6-2 or TRBV6-3 and TRBJ1-2; D uncertain. The CDR3 totals 14 residues. Germline V gene lookup returns CDR1 MNHEY and CDR2 SVGEGT. V shed 1 base and J shed 2 bases, with 8 bases lying between them. The CDR3 DNA reads TGTGCCAGCAGTTACTTCGAGGTAAACTATGGCTACACCTTC. It encodes CASSYFEVNYGYTF.

This chain uses TRBV18 with TRBJ2-1, with D tentatively TRBD2 (6 bases). The CDR3 consists of 16 residues. V shed 1 base and J shed 0 bases, with 10 bases lying between them. Germline loops: CDR1 KGHSH, CDR2 LQKENI. The CDR3 nucleotides are TGTGCCAGCTCACCACGGGCGGGGCCCTCCTACAATGAGCAGTTCTTC. Protein product: CASSPRAGPSYNEQFF.

The V gene is TRBV5-1, the J gene TRBJ1-1; D call uncertain. Germline V gives CDR1 SGHRS, CDR2 YFSETQ. The CDR3 runs to 13 residues. Trimming pared 1 base from V and 8 bases from J, leaving 12 bases between. In DNA form, the CDR3 reads TGCGCCAGCAGCTTGCGGCCAGGTGAAGAAGCTTTCTTT. It specifies CASSLRPGEEAFF.

The rearrangement joins TRBV12-3 or TRBV12-4 to TRBJ2-3; D tentatively fits TRBD1 or TRBD2 (5 bases each). This CDR3 is 14 amino acids long. With 8 bases removed from V and 2 bases from J, the gap between germline ends came to 14 bases. The CDR3, as DNA: TGTGCCAGCCGGACGGGGCAGAACACAGATACGCAGTATTTT. Its protein product is CASRTGQNTDTQYF.

This clonotype occurred a few times. The gene calls are TRBV27 and TRBJ2-2; 9 bases match TRBD2. The CDR3 length is 16 residues. Germline V gene data show CDR1 as MNHEY and CDR2 as SMNVEV (reference sequence). V gave up 2 bases and J gave up 5 bases; unmatched junction bases: 6. The CDR3 region is CASSLRLAGLTGELFF. In DNA form, the CDR3 reads TGTGCCAGCAGTTTACGGCTAGCGGGACTTACCGGGGAGCTGTTTTTT.

This clonotype was observed a few times. This chain links TRBV5-1 with TRBJ1-1, with a tentative D call TRBD1 (6 bases). This CDR3 contains 12 residues. Germline values: CDR1 SGHRS, CDR2 YFSETQ. V shed 7 bases and J shed 4 bases, with 11 bases lying between them. The CDR3 DNA follows: TGCGCCAGCCAGGGGAGTGGCACTGAAGCTTTCTTT. Translated: CASQGSGTEAFF.

This clonotype was observed a handful of times. The chain recombines TRBV10-2 with TRBJ1-6, with 7 bases matching TRBD1. Germline V gives CDR1 WSHSY, CDR2 SAAADI. The trim removed 4 bases at V and 7 bases at J, leaving 7 bases unmatched. The CDR3 runs to 15 residues. As DNA, the CDR3 is TGCGCCAGCAGTGCCGACAGGGCAAGCAATTCACCCCTCCACTTT. As protein: CASSADRASNSPLHF.

This clonotype has a handful of counts. The chain couples TRBV12-3 or TRBV12-4 to TRBJ2-4; the match to TRBD1 covers 9 bases. With 5 bases clipped from V and 0 bases from J, the junction kept 8 bases outside the gene matches. The CDR3 has 17 residues. The CDR3 is CASSPYGTGIAKNIQYF. The CDR3 DNA reads as TGTGCCAGCAGTCCCTACGGGACAGGGATAGCCAAAAACATTCAGTACTTC.

This chain connects TRBV6-2 or TRBV6-3 to TRBJ1-2; D is unclear. This CDR3 has 14 residues. CDR1 is MNHEY, CDR2 SVGEGT, per germline. V lost 2 bases, J lost 8 bases, and 15 bases lay in between. This CDR3 is CASSYPQSPDGYTF. The CDR3 DNA is TGTGCCAGCAGTTACCCCCAATCCCCAGACGGCTACACCTTC.

CDR3 loop: CSARLGLAGYNEQFF. CDR3 bases: TGCAGTGCTAGATTGGGACTAGCGGGGTACAATGAGCAGTTCTTC. This chain uses TRBV20-1 with TRBJ2-1; 13 nucleotides align to TRBD2. There are 15 residues in the CDR3. CDR1 is DFQATT, CDR2 SNEGSKA, per germline (reference sequence). V lost 2 bases, J lost 4 bases, and 2 bases stayed unmatched.

The V gene is TRBV28, the J gene TRBJ1-1, with D tentatively TRBD1 (5 bases). The CDR3 runs 14 residues. Germline CDR1 reads MDHEN; CDR2 reads SYDVKM. V was shortened by 4 bases and J by 6 bases, with 15 bases between the two germline ends. The CDR3 nucleotides are TGTGCCAGCAGTTGGGGGGATACAGGATCTGAAGCTTTCTTT. This sequence encodes CASSWGDTGSEAFF.

The J gene is TRBJ2-4, the V gene TRBV7-2; possibly TRBD2 for D (6 bases). V shed 1 base and J shed 2 bases, with 12 bases lying between them. CDR1 and CDR2 from the germline V gene are SGHTA and FQGNSA. CDR3 length: 16 amino acids. The CDR3 DNA is TGTGCCAGCAGCTTAGTGTTCGGGGGAACCAAAAACATTCAGTACTTC. Its protein is CASSLVFGGTKNIQYF.

This clonotype was observed at least ten times. J is TRBJ2-1 and V is TRBV6-2 or TRBV6-3; 10 bases agree with TRBD2. Trimming cost V 2 bases and J 5 bases; bases outside gene matches: 9. The CDR3 contains 17 residues. Germline CDR1 reads MNHEY; CDR2 reads SVGEGT. The CDR3 nucleotides read TGTGCCAGCAGTTACCAGGGTAGCGGGAGGTCCAACAATGAGCAGTTCTTC. Amino acids: CASSYQGSGRSNNEQFF.

V gene TRBV28 combines with J gene TRBJ2-1; no definite D call. CDR1 is MDHEN, CDR2 SYDVKM, per germline. The CDR3 length is 15 residues. The ends were cut back, 3 bases at V and 2 bases at J, with 11 bases in the middle. The CDR3 reads CASSFSGFPYNEQFF. CDR3 sequence (DNA): TGTGCCAGCAGTTTCTCCGGGTTTCCCTACAATGAGCAGTTCTTC.

The V call is TRBV5-1, the J call TRBJ1-1; D may be TRBD1 (5 bases). V lost 0 bases and J 4 bases, leaving 16 bases between the germline ends. Germline values: CDR1 SGHRS, CDR2 YFSETQ. The CDR3 contains 16 residues. The CDR3 nucleotides read TGCGCCAGCAGCTTGGCCCCCCAGGGAGTGGTCACTGAAGCTTTCTTT. Translated: CASSLAPQGVVTEAFF.

CDR3 residues: CASSLISGKSSEQYF. CDR3 bases: TGTGCCAGCAGCTTAATAAGCGGGAAGTCGAGCGAGCAGTACTTC. The J gene is TRBJ2-7, the V gene TRBV11-2; 7 bases align to TRBD2. The V gene's germline CDR1 is SGHAT and CDR2 FQNNGV. This CDR3 spans 15 amino acids. The trim removed 2 bases at V and 6 bases at J, leaving 10 bases unmatched.

The chain uses TRBV4-1 and TRBJ1-2, with D hard to call. V lost 3 bases to trimming and J lost 0 bases, with 20 bases between them. This CDR3 contains 18 residues. Germline V lookup: CDR1 MGHRA, CDR2 YSYEKL. The CDR3 region has the DNA TGCGCCAGCAGCCATGGGTCCGGAGGTAGACTAGCTAACTATGGCTACACCTTC. It translates to CASSHGSGGRLANYGYTF.

This clonotype was counted only a few times. The CDR3 loop is CSGEDRDRGLGQPQHF. DNA for the CDR3: TGCAGCGGGGAAGATAGGGACAGGGGGCTTGGTCAGCCCCAGCATTTT. This chain links TRBV29-1 with TRBJ1-5, with TRBD1 matching over 12 bases. This CDR3 contains 16 residues. With 7 bases clipped from V and 6 bases from J, the junction kept 13 bases outside the gene matches. Germline V gene sequence: CDR1 SQVTM, CDR2 ANQGSEA.

This clonotype was found many times. The chain is built from TRBV12-3 or TRBV12-4 and TRBJ1-1, with no clear D. Trimming stripped 5 bases from V and 4 bases from J, with 11 bases between. CDR3 length equals 13 residues. The CDR3 DNA follows: TGTGCCAGCAGTGAAGGACTTGGCACTGAAGCTTTCTTT. Translating gives CASSEGLGTEAFF.

This clonotype was counted a few times. V gene TRBV15 combines with J gene TRBJ2-1; TRBD1 is a possible D gene (6 bases). V lost 1 base, J lost 9 bases, and 10 bases lay in between. In germline, CDR1 is LNHNV, CDR2 YYDKDF (reference sequence). CDR3 size: 13 residues. In nucleotides, the CDR3 is TGTGCCACCAGCAGAGGACAGGTCAGTGAGCAGTTCTTC. Protein sequence: CATSRGQVSEQFF.

The V call is TRBV4-3, the J call TRBJ2-1, with D uncertain. The CDR3 has 16 amino acids. The ends were cut back, 0 bases at V and 0 bases at J, with 9 bases in the middle. CDR1 and CDR2 (germline): LGHNA, YSLEER. CDR3 sequence (DNA): TGCGCCAGCAGCCAAGATTCCTCATTCTCCTACAATGAGCAGTTCTTC. Encoded protein: CASSQDSSFSYNEQFF.

This clonotype was seen a handful of times. The rearrangement links TRBV5-1 to TRBJ1-1; tentative D call: TRBD1 (6 bases). V lost 7 bases to trimming and J lost 0 bases, with 22 bases between them. Germline V gene sequence: CDR1 SGHRS, CDR2 YFSETQ. CDR3 length equals 17 residues. The DNA of the CDR3 is TGCGCCAGCCGGCCTCAAATTTTGACAGGATTGAACACTGAAGCTTTCTTT. Protein product: CASRPQILTGLNTEAFF.

V is TRBV12-3 or TRBV12-4 and J is TRBJ2-5, with 9 bases identical to TRBD1. V shed 1 base, J shed 6 bases, and the junction held 6 bases outside the gene matches. The CDR3 covers 15 residues. CDR3 protein: CASSLEGQGGKTQYF. DNA of the CDR3: TGTGCCAGCAGTTTAGAGGGACAGGGAGGAAAGACCCAGTACTTC.

Concerning this clonotype itself: A read error is possible here, since a much larger clone lies one base away. The rearrangement uses TRBV11-1 and TRBJ2-7, with D possibly TRBD2 on 6 matching bases. The CDR3 contains 15 residues. In germline, CDR1 is SGHAT, CDR2 FQDESV (reference sequence). The CDR3 DNA reads TGTGCCGGCAGCCAAGGTGGCGGGGTCGCCTACGAGCAGTACTTC. Translated: CAGSQGGGVAYEQYF. Full variable domain (missing parts from reference TRBV11-1 and TRBJ2-7): EAEVAQSPRYKITEKSQAVAFWCDPISGHATLYWYRQILGQGPELLVQFQDESVVDDSQLPKDRFSAERLKGVDSTLKIQPAELGDSAMYLCAGSQGGGVAYEQYFGPGTRLTVT.

The chain carries TRBV7-3 and TRBJ2-3; D is uncertain. CDR3 length: 17 residues. The germline V gene encodes CDR1 SGHTA and CDR2 FQGTGA. Deletions cut 5 bases from V and 1 base from J, with 19 bases between. The CDR3 coding sequence is TGTGCCAGCAGCGCCTCCGAAAGGCGGACCCGCACAGATACGCAGTATTTT. Amino acid sequence: CASSASERRTRTDTQYF.

The chain joins TRBV4-3 to TRBJ1-5; a weak D match, TRBD1 (6 bases). With 0 bases removed from V and 1 base from J, the gap between germline ends came to 13 bases. CDR1 LGHNA and CDR2 YSLEER come from the germline V gene. This CDR3 spans 17 amino acids. This chain's CDR3 is CASSQDWGGISNQPQHF. As DNA, the CDR3 is TGCGCCAGCAGCCAAGACTGGGGGGGCATAAGCAATCAGCCCCAGCATTTT.